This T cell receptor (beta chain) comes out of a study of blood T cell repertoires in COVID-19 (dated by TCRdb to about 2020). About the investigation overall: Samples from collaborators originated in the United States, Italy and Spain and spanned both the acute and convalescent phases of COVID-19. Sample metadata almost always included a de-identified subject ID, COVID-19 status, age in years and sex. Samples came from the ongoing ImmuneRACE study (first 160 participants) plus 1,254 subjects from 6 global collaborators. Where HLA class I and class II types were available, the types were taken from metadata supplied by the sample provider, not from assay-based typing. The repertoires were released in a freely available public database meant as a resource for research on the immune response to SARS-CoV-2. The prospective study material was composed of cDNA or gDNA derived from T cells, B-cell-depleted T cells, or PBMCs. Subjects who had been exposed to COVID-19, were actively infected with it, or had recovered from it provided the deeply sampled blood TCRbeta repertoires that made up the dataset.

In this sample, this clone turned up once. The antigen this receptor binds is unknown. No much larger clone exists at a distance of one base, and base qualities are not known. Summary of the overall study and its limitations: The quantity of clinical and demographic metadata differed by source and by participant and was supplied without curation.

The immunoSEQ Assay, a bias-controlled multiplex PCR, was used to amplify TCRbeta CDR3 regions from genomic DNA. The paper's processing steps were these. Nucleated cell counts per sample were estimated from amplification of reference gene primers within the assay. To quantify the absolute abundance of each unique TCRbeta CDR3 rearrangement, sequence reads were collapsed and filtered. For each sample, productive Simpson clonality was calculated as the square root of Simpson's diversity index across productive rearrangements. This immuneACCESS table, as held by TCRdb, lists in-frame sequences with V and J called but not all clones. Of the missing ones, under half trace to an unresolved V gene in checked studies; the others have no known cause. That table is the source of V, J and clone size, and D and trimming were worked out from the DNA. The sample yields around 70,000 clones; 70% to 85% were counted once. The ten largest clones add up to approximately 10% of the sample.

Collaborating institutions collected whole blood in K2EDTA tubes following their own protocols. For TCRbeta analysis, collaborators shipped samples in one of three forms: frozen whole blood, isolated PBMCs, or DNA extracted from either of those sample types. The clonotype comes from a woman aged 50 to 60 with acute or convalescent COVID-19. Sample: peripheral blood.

Here the CDR3 is given as CASSLDSANTGELFF. The DNA is as follows: TGCGCCAGCAGTCTGGACAGTGCGAACACCGGGGAGCTGTTTTTT. Here the chain combines TRBV10-1 and TRBJ2-2; the D gene is perhaps TRBD1, on 6 matching bases. The V and J ends are trimmed by 5 bases and 0 bases, leaving 10 bases between them. In the germline V gene (reference sequence), CDR1 corresponds to WNHNN and CDR2 to SYGVQD. The CDR3 goes from the cysteine to the phenylalanine over 15 residues. The DNA shown is the 45-base CDR3, in frame from base 1.